One and the same sample provided the 14 T cell receptor beta chains below, sequenced in a study of tumour-infiltrating T cells in Burkitt lymphoma. Clones were read by immunoSEQ multiplex PCR, and TCRdb kept only the in-frame ones, dropping some. In the table there are over a thousand clones, roughly 14% of which are singletons. The sequencing sample was made of tumor tissue. Receptor source: a human donor with Burkitt lymphoma.

Comments on this clone: The same CDR3 is also encoded by other DNA sequences in this sample. The rearrangement links TRBV11-2 to TRBJ2-4; possibly TRBD1 for D (5 bases). Germline loops: CDR1 SGHAT, CDR2 FQNNGV. The V and J ends lost 5 bases and 6 bases respectively, with 8 bases between them. CDR3 length: 12 residues. CDR3 sequence reads: CASSIQGNIQYF. CDR3 coding DNA: TGTGCCAGCAGCATTCAGGGAAACATTCAGTACTTC.

This clone was counted a few times. The chain combines TRBV9 with TRBJ2-5; no reliable D call. Germline values: CDR1 SGDLS, CDR2 YYNGEE. This CDR3 is 13 amino acids long. Trimming removed 2 bases at V and 0 bases at J, with 5 bases between. CDR3 coding DNA: TGTGCCAGCAGCGTCCACGACCAAGAGACCCAGTACTTC. Its protein is CASSVHDQETQYF.

The rearrangement links TRBV29-1 to TRBJ1-1; a possible D gene is TRBD1 (5 bases). The CDR3 extends over 10 amino acids. Germline loops: CDR1 SQVTM, CDR2 ANQGSEA. V lost 6 bases, J lost 8 bases, and 10 bases lay in between. The CDR3 protein is CSVYDSEAFF. DNA for the CDR3: TGCAGCGTATACGACAGCGAAGCTTTCTTT. The variable domain in full, completed from reference TRBV29-1 and TRBJ1-1, reads SAVISQKPSRDICQRGTSLTIQCQVDSQVTMMFWYRQQPGQSLTLIATANQGSEATYESGFVIDKFPISRPNLTFSTLTVSNMSPEDSSIYLCSVYDSEAFFGQGTRLTVV.

The chain employs TRBV7-2 and TRBJ1-2, with TRBD1 as a possible D gene (5 bases). Germline values: CDR1 SGHTA, CDR2 FQGNSA. V was trimmed by 3 bases and J by 6 bases, leaving 17 bases between them. The CDR3 totals 15 residues. CDR3 in amino acids: CASSLGRSRVDGYTF. The DNA for the CDR3 is TGTGCCAGCAGCTTGGGAAGGAGCAGGGTGGATGGCTACACCTTC.

The V call is TRBV11-3, the J call TRBJ2-5, with D possibly matching TRBD2 (6 bases). This CDR3 region has 12 residues. With 3 bases removed from V and 4 bases from J, the gap between germline ends came to 6 bases. The V gene's germline CDR1 is SGHNT and CDR2 YENEEA. The CDR3 protein is CASSFGRETQYF. As DNA, the CDR3 is TGTGCCAGCAGCTTCGGGAGAGAGACCCAGTACTTC. The full variable domain, with the rest looked up from reference TRBV11-3 and TRBJ2-5, is EAGVVQSPRYKIIEKKQPVAFWCNPISGHNTLYWYLQNLGQGPELLIRYENEEAVDDSQLPKDRFSAERLKGVDSTLKIQPAELGDSAVYLCASSFGRETQYFGPGTRLLVL.

CDR3 sequence (DNA): TGTGCCTGGATACAGAACACTGAAGCTTTCTTT. Amino acids: CAWIQNTEAFF. The V gene is TRBV30, the J gene TRBJ1-1; D gene ambiguous. Germline assignment: CDR1 GTSNPN and CDR2 SVGIG (reference sequence). V dropped 4 bases and J dropped 1 base, with 4 bases sitting between them. The CDR3 has 11 amino acids.

The table lists this clone with a few counts. The V and J genes are TRBV7-9 and TRBJ2-7; D perhaps matches TRBD2 (6 bases). The CDR3 is made up of 16 amino acids. Germline CDR1 SEHNR, CDR2 FQNEAQ (reference sequence). Trimming took off 3 bases at V and 1 base at J, with 16 bases between the two ends. CDR3 residues: CASSFMKGLASYEQYF. The DNA for the CDR3 is TGTGCCAGCAGCTTTATGAAGGGACTGGCATCCTACGAGCAGTACTTC.

The genes are TRBV20-1 and TRBJ2-5; unclear D gene. The J call may be faulty, since TRBJ2-7 better matches the DNA end. This CDR3 has 11 residues. Germline loops: CDR1 DFQATT, CDR2 SNEGSKA (reference sequence). The CDR3 DNA follows: TGCAGTGCTAGAGGCGTACACGAGCAGTACTTC. Protein: CSARGVHEQYF.

The CDR3 bases are TGCGCCAGCAGCGTAGGAGGGGGGAGTGAGCAGTTCTTC. It encodes CASSVGGGSEQFF. The V call is TRBV5-1, the J call TRBJ2-1; either TRBD1 or TRBD2 may supply D (6 bases each). CDR3 length equals 13 residues. Germline values: CDR1 SGHRS, CDR2 YFSETQ. Trimming stripped 4 bases from V and 9 bases from J, with 14 bases between.

This clone has only a few counts. The chain carries TRBV10-1 and TRBJ1-1; a weak D match, TRBD1 (5 bases). The CDR3 contains 13 residues. Trimming pared 2 bases from V and 6 bases from J, leaving 10 bases between. Per germline, CDR1 WNHNN and CDR2 SYGVQD (reference sequence). The DNA for the CDR3 is TGCGCCAGCAGTGAGAGGGGCACAGCTGAAGCTTTCTTT. Translated: CASSERGTAEAFF.

By frequency in the sample, this clone is large. The chain combines TRBV25-1 with TRBJ1-4; 12 bases map to TRBD1. Germline V gene sequence: CDR1 MGHDK, CDR2 SYGVNS. V shed 1 base, J shed 8 bases, and the junction held 2 bases outside the gene matches. This CDR3 is built from 15 residues. The CDR3 here is CASSEWGTGGEKLFF. CDR3 nucleotides: TGTGCCAGCAGTGAATGGGGGACAGGGGGCGAAAAACTGTTTTTT.

The genes are TRBV27 and TRBJ2-7; D is unclear. The CDR3 has 14 residues. The germline gives CDR1 MNHEY, CDR2 SMNVEV (reference sequence). Trimming shortened V by 2 bases and J by 0 bases, and 8 bases separated the two germline ends. In nucleotides, the CDR3 is TGTGCCAGCAGTTTAGAGGTCAACTCCTACGAGCAGTACTTC. Protein product: CASSLEVNSYEQYF.

The J gene is TRBJ2-1, the V gene TRBV14; D is unclear. The CDR3 is 11 amino acids. V was pared by 5 bases and J by 9 bases, with 8 bases between. The V gene's germline CDR1 is SGHDN and CDR2 FVKESK. The CDR3 loop is CASSYSSEQFF. CDR3 in DNA: TGTGCCAGCAGCTATAGTAGTGAGCAGTTCTTC.

This rearrangement joins TRBV30 to TRBJ1-2; the D is unclear. The CDR3 has 12 residues. Looked up from germline, CDR1 is GTSNPN and CDR2 is SVGIG (reference sequence). Trimming removed 1 base at V and 5 bases at J, with 8 bases between. DNA of the CDR3: TGTGCCTGGAGTGGGCCAGTTTATGGCTACACCTTC. Amino acids: CAWSGPVYGYTF.